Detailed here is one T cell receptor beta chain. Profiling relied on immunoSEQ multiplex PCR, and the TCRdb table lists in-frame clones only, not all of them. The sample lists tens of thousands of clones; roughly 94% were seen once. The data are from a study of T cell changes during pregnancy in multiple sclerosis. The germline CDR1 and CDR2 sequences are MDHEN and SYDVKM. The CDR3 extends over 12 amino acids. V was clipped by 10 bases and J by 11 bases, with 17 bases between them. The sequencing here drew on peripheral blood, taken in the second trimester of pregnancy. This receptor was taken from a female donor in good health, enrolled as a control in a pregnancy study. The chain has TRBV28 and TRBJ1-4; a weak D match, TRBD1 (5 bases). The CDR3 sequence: CATRDSLWKLFF. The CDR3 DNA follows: TGTGCCACCCGAGACAGTCTATGGAAACTGTTTTTT.